This TCR beta chain came from a study of Ad26.COV2.S vaccination and SARS-CoV-2 variants. The CDR3 contains 15 residues. V was clipped by 2 bases and J by 9 bases; unmatched bases: 4. Looked up from germline, CDR1 is MNHNY and CDR2 is SVGAGI (reference sequence). As for treatment: some 19 received Ad26.COV2.S at low or high dose, single or two shots; 5 received placebo; per-sample allocation not given. Day 63 following the first vaccine or placebo injection was when the samples were taken. As its vector, the vaccine had Ad26, which expressed Wuhan-strain SARS-CoV-2 spike. Data came from immunoSEQ multiplex PCR; TCRdb stores just in-frame clones and leaves some out. This sample carries 430,000 or so clones, roughly 87% of them seen once, and the ten largest clones take 2.5%.

The chain joins TRBV6-6 to TRBJ2-1; 13 bases agree with TRBD2. The source material was peripheral blood, sampled in a trial of Ad26.COV2.S vaccine versus placebo. This clonotype was obtained from a person between 18 and 59 years old who received the Ad26.COV2.S COVID-19 vaccine or a placebo. This CDR3 is CASSYLWTSGGEQFF. The DNA for the CDR3 is TGTGCCAGCAGTTACCTATGGACTAGCGGGGGTGAGCAGTTCTTC.